This TCR beta chain was identified in a study of T cell responses to AZD1222 COVID-19 vaccine (dated by TCRdb to the early 2020s). About the full investigation: AZD1222 recipients given second doses at about 4 weeks or at about 12 weeks were pooled, since spike-specific TCR depth and breadth were not found to differ between the two schedules. A total of just over 230 trial participants underwent TCR sequencing, of whom 207 received two doses of AZD1222 and about 26 received two doses of the MenACWY control vaccine. Trial participants were enrolled into age subgroups of 18-55, 56-69 and 70-plus years, which contained 148, 28 and 57 TCR-sequenced participants, respectively. Points the paper makes about the study in general: Participants were mostly white British and included more females than males, and it was suggested by the authors that clonal diversity may have been underestimated. Nearly half of unique spike-specific TCRs reportedly recognized epitopes outside regions mutated in the B.1.351 and B.1.1.7 variants. Conclusions about previously exposed vaccinees were limited because only six AZD1222 recipients were SARS-CoV-2 seropositive at baseline. After two AZD1222 doses, spike-specific TCR breadth and depth were significantly higher than at day 0 and than in MenACWY recipients. Because no samples from the day 14 peak response were available, repertoires could be characterized only after the peak T cell response. The whole spike protein was spanned by vaccine-associated CD4 TCRs, and dominant responses were seen in regions 160-218 and 743-854. The 56-69-year group was small, and its depth increase did not reach significance, likely because of low power.

A remark on this clone: Its antigen remains undetermined. Germline is not matched at one junction end, which may reflect a read error.

The time point label on this specimen signifies: baseline before first vaccination. Samples from vaccinated people were obtained from the UK trials COV001 and COV002, which included a single-blind randomized controlled phase 2/3 trial of AZD1222 (ChAdOx1 nCoV-19) in healthy adults. Trial participant PBMC samples were collected at day 0 and day 28 after the second dose for TCRbeta chain sequencing. The CDR3 starts with the cysteine, ends with the phenylalanine, and has 15 residues. Only the CDR3 portion is preserved as DNA: 45 bases, with reading frame beginning at the first base. Per the germline V gene (reference sequence), SSHAT is the CDR1 and FNYEAQ is the CDR2. The CDR3 regions of human TCRbeta chains were subjected to immunosequencing. In the authors' own workflow: TCRs in the repertoires were compared against a reference library of SARS-CoV-2-specific TCRs that had been generated with the MIRA antigen-specificity platform. Breadth was defined as the fraction of unique TCRs that were SARS-CoV-2-associated. Depth was defined as the fraction of total T cells that were SARS-CoV-2-associated. Using the MIRA data, every spike-specific TCR was mapped to the spike region that the TCR reacted to and assigned to either a CD4 or a CD8 class. Log10-transformed breadth and depth values were compared by one-way ANOVA with Sidak's multiple comparisons tests. In its TCRdb copy, this immuneACCESS table keeps in-frame sequences only and misses some clones. Where compared with another copy, unresolved V genes explain less than half of these, and the others have no known cause. V and J calls and clone size are as listed in that table; D and trimming were resolved from the DNA. The sample table shows about 170,000 clones, and 75% to 90% are seen once. 6.9% of the sample lies in the top ten.

This TCR was recovered from an adult in good health. Recombination connected TRBV7-7 to TRBJ2-7, with 7 central nucleotides matching TRBD1. This specimen was peripheral blood, taken on day 0 of AZD1222 vaccination. The nucleotide sequence is given as TGTGCTAGCAGCTTATACCAGGGGGTAGCCTACGAGCAGTACTTC. This codes for CASSLYQGVAYEQYF.